This is a list of T cell receptor beta chains from one sample in a study of beta chain features in type 1 diabetes. The protocol was immunoSEQ multiplex PCR, while the TCRdb copy is restricted to in-frame clones and leaves out a portion. In the table there are fewer than 45,000 clones, 65% to 80% of which are singletons. The sample taken for sequencing was Tregs from blood. These receptors all come from a man between 25 and 39 years old with type 1 diabetes. Some clones in this sample may be carry-over from other donors' samples. Each CDR3 is given with its conserved first and last residue. The D gene is left open where the match is weak. Expanded clones are given a class, and other clones once, few, many or no size at all.

j_gene	v_gene	abundance	d_gene	CDR3aa	CDR3nt
TRBJ1-1	TRBV6-1	NA	NA	CASSEAFGLLITEAFF	TGTGCCAGCAGTGAAGCCTTCGGACTCTTGATCACTGAAGCTTTCTTT
TRBJ2-5	TRBV27	few	NA	CASSTLSLRETQYF	TGTGCCAGCAGTACTCTTTCCTTGAGGGAGACCCAGTACTTC
TRBJ1-6	TRBV2	few	NA	CASSDREGTPLHF	TGTGCCAGCAGTGATAGGGAGGGGACACCCCTCCACTTT
TRBJ1-6	TRBV29-1	few	NA	CSGRQGADSPLHF	TGCAGCGGTAGACAAGGTGCTGATTCACCCCTCCACTTT
TRBJ1-4	TRBV5-1	NA	NA	CASSFTYRAEKLFF	TGCGCCAGCAGCTTTACTTACAGGGCTGAAAAACTGTTTTTT
TRBJ1-6	TRBV7-2	NA	NA	CASSLELLGANSPLHF	TGTGCCAGCAGCTTAGAGTTACTGGGGGCCAATTCACCCCTCCACTTT
TRBJ2-7	TRBV11-1	NA	NA	CASSLRNRGEQYF	TGTGCCAGCAGCTTAAGAAACCGAGGCGAGCAGTACTTC
TRBJ2-2	TRBV7-8	NA	TRBD1	CASSFTGGTGELFF	TGTGCCAGCAGCTTTACAGGGGGCACCGGGGAGCTGTTTTTT
TRBJ2-7	TRBV19	NA	TRBD1	CASSIDPGQGAYEQYF	TGTGCCAGTAGTATAGACCCGGGACAGGGGGCTTACGAGCAGTACTTC
TRBJ1-2	TRBV29-1	NA	TRBD1	CSVGETGVYGYTF	TGCAGCGTTGGGGAGACAGGGGTCTATGGCTACACCTTC
TRBJ1-2	TRBV5-6	NA	NA	CASSLAGKGGYTF	TGTGCCAGCAGCTTGGCAGGGAAAGGCGGCTACACCTTC
TRBJ1-6	TRBV2	few	NA	CASKEGGNSPLHF	TGTGCCAGCAAGGAGGGCGGGAATTCACCCCTCCACTTT
TRBJ2-1	TRBV5-1	few	TRBD1	CASTPGQGWNEQFF	TGCGCCAGCACTCCGGGACAGGGGTGGAATGAGCAGTTCTTC
TRBJ1-6	TRBV9	few	TRBD1	CASSVAGQGNSPLHF	TGTGCCAGCAGCGTGGCGGGACAGGGTAATTCACCCCTCCACTTT
TRBJ2-7	TRBV6-5	NA	NA	CASSRRTVGSYEQYF	TGTGCCAGCAGCCGCCGGACAGTTGGCTCCTACGAGCAGTACTTC
TRBJ1-2	TRBV5-1	few	NA	CASSWDKNYGYTF	TGCGCCAGCAGCTGGGACAAGAACTATGGCTACACCTTC
TRBJ2-1	TRBV7-8	NA	NA	CASRARRNEQFF	TGTGCCAGCAGGGCGAGGAGGAATGAGCAGTTCTTC
TRBJ2-7	TRBV7-9	few	NA	CASSLGGGYEQYF	TGTGCCAGCAGCTTAGGGGGAGGATACGAGCAGTACTTC
TRBJ2-3	TRBV19	NA	NA	CASTAQDSSTDTQYF	TGTGCCAGTACCGCACAAGACTCTAGCACAGATACGCAGTATTTT
TRBJ1-1	TRBV7-9	medium-sized	NA	CASSLVDRGPFF	TGTGCCAGCAGCTTGGTGGACAGAGGTCCTTTCTTT
TRBJ1-1	TRBV5-6	NA	NA	CASSARDWDTEAFF	TGTGCCAGCAGCGCCCGGGACTGGGACACTGAAGCTTTCTTT
TRBJ2-1	TRBV7-6	NA	TRBD2	CASNTRAGGPNEQFF	TGTGCCAGCAACACCAGAGCGGGGGGGCCTAATGAGCAGTTCTTC
TRBJ1-1	TRBV6-1	NA	TRBD1	CATKGTGNTEAFF	TGTGCCACCAAAGGGACAGGGAACACTGAAGCTTTCTTT
TRBJ1-1	TRBV7-9	NA	NA	CASSLAPGREAFF	TGTGCCAGCAGCTTAGCGCCGGGGAGAGAAGCTTTCTTT
TRBJ2-7	TRBV10-3	NA	NA	CAISESQWTYEQYF	TGTGCCATCAGTGAGTCACAGTGGACCTACGAGCAGTACTTC
TRBJ1-5	TRBV28	NA	TRBD1	CASRQGANQPQHF	TGTGCCAGCAGACAGGGGGCCAATCAGCCCCAGCATTTT
TRBJ2-5	TRBV7-8	once	TRBD1	CASSLAGTGEYSGQETQYF	TGTGCCAGCAGCTTAGCCGGGACAGGGGAATATTCGGGGCAAGAGACCCAGTACTTC
TRBJ2-3	TRBV18	NA	NA	CASSPIPGLLADTQYF	TGTGCCAGCTCACCTATTCCGGGACTCCTGGCAGATACGCAGTATTTT
TRBJ2-7	TRBV6-1	NA	NA	CASTPGGGSIYEQYF	TGTGCCAGCACCCCGGGTGGGGGCTCTATCTACGAGCAGTACTTC
TRBJ2-3	TRBV7-2	NA	TRBD2	CASSRGGPTTGDTQYF	TGTGCCAGCAGCCGCGGGGGACCGACAACTGGAGATACGCAGTATTTT